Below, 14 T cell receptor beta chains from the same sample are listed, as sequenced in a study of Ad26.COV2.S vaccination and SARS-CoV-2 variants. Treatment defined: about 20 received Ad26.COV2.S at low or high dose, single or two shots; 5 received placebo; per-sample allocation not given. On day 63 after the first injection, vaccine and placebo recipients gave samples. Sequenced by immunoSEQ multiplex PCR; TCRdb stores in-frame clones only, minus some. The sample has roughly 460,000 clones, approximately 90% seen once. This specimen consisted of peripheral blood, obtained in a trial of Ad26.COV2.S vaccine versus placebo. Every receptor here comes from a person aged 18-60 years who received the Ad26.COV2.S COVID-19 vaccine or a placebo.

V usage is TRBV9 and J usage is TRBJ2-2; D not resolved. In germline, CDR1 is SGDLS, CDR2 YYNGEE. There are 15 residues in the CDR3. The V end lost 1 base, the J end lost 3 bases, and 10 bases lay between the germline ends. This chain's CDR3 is CASSVLPLDTGELFF. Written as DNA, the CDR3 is TGTGCCAGCAGCGTACTCCCCTTGGACACCGGGGAGCTGTTTTTT.

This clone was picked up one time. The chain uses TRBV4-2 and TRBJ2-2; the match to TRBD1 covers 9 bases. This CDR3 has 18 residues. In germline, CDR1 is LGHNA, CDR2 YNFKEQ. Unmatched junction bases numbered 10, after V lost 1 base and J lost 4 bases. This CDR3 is CASSQAPGGQGGTGELFF. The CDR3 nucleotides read TGTGCCAGCAGCCAAGCACCGGGGGGACAGGGTGGCACCGGGGAGCTGTTTTTT.

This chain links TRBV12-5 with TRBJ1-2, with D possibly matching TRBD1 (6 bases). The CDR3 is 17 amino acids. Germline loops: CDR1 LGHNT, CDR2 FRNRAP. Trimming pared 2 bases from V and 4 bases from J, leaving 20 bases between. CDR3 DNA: TGTGCTAGTGGTTTGACAGGACCGCAGGGGTCTGGCTATGGCTACACCTTC. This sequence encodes CASGLTGPQGSGYGYTF.

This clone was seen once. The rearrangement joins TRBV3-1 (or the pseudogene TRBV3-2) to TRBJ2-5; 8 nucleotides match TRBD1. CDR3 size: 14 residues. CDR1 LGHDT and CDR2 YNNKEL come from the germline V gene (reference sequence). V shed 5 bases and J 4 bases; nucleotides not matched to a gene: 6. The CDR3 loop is CASSDDRGGETQYF. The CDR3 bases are TGTGCCAGCAGCGACGACAGGGGCGGAGAGACCCAGTACTTC.

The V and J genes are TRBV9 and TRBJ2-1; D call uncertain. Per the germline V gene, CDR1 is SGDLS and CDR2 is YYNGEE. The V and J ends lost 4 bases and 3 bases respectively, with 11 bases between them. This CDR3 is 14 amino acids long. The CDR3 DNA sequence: TGTGCCAGCAGCCGATTGCAGGACTACAATGAGCAGTTCTTC. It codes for CASSRLQDYNEQFF. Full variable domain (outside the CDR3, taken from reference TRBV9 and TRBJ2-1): DSGVTQTPKHLITATGQRVTLRCSPRSGDLSVYWYQQSLDQGLQFLIQYYNGEERAKGNILERFSAQQFPDLHSELNLSSLELGDSALYFCASSRLQDYNEQFFGPGTRLTVL.

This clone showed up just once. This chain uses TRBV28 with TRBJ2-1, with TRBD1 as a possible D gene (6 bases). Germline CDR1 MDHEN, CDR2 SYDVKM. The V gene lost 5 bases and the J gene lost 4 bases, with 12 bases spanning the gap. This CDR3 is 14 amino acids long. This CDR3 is CASSPGTIYNEQFF. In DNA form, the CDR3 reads TGTGCCAGCAGTCCGGGGACAATATACAATGAGCAGTTCTTC.

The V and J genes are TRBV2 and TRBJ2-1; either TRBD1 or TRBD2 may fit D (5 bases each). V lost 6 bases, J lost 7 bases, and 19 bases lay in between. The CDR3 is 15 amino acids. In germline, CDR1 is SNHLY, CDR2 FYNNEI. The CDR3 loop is CASSGTRGTRNEQFF. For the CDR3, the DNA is TGTGCCAGCAGCGGGACGAGGGGAACTAGGAATGAGCAGTTCTTC.

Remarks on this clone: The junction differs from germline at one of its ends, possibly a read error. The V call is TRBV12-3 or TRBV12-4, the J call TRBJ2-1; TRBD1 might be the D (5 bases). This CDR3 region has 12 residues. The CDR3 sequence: CASSAGQTPRIF. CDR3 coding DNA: TGTGCCAGCAGTGCAGGACAAACTCCTCGCATCTTC.

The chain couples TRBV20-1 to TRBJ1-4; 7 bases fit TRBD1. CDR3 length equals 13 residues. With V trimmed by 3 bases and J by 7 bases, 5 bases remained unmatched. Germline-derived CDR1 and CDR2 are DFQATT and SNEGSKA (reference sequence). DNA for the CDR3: TGCAGTGCTAGTAGACAGGGAGGTGAAAAACTGTTTTTT. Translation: CSASRQGGEKLFF.

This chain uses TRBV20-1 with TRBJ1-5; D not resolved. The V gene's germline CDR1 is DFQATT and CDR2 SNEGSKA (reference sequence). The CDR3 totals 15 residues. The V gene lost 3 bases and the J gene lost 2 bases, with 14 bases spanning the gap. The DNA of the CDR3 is TGCAGTGCTAGTATCACCCGGACCGGCAATCAGCCCCAGCATTTT. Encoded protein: CSASITRTGNQPQHF.

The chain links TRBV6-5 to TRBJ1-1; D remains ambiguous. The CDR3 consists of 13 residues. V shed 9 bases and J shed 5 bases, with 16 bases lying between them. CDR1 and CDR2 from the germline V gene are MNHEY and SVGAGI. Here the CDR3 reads CASRSRGWTEAFF. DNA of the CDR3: TGTGCCAGTAGGAGTCGAGGATGGACTGAAGCTTTCTTT.

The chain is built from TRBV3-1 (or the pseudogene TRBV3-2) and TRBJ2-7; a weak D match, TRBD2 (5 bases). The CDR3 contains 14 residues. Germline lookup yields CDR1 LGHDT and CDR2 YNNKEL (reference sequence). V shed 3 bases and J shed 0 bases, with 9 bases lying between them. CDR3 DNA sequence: TGTGCCAGCAGCCATCCCGGGGTCTCCTACGAGCAGTACTTC. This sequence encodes CASSHPGVSYEQYF.

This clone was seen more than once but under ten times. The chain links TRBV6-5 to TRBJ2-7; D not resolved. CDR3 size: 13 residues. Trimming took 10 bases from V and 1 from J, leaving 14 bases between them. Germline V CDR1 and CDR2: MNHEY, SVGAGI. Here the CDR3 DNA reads TGTGCCATCAGAGGTGTCGCATCCTACGAGCAGTACTTC. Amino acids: CAIRGVASYEQYF.

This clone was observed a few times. Here the CDR3 DNA reads TGTGCCAGCGGATTACAGGGTCCTGACTATGGCTACACCTTC. It translates to CASGLQGPDYGYTF. The chain carries TRBV2 and TRBJ1-2; possibly TRBD1 for D (6 bases). The CDR3 consists of 14 residues. Germline V gives CDR1 SNHLY, CDR2 FYNNEI. Trimming took off 8 bases at V and 3 bases at J, with 16 bases between the two ends.